The present entry profiles one TCR beta chain with its context. This clone appeared a single time. This receptor's antigen is unknown. Base qualities are missing; no much larger clone stands one base away. Explained via the paper, the time point label denotes: baseline before first vaccination. Samples from vaccinated people were obtained from the UK trials COV001 and COV002, which included a single-blind randomized controlled phase 2/3 trial of AZD1222 (ChAdOx1 nCoV-19) in healthy adults. For TCRbeta chain sequencing, PBMC samples were collected from trial participants at day 0 and at day 28 after the second dose. Including cysteine and phenylalanine, the CDR3 has 14 amino acids. Only the CDR3 portion is preserved as DNA: 42 bases, with reading frame beginning at the first base. Reading the germline V gene gives CDR1 SGDLS and CDR2 YYNGEE. The trim is 0 bases for V and 7 bases for J, with a gap of 11 bases between the germline ends.

These data come from a study of T cell responses to AZD1222 COVID-19 vaccine listed by TCRdb under 2021. Broadly, across the study: Because spike-specific TCR depth and breadth did not differ between the two schedules, AZD1222 recipients who got a second dose at roughly 4 weeks were pooled with those who got a second dose at roughly 12 weeks. A total of roughly 240 trial participants underwent TCR sequencing, of whom approximately 210 received two doses of AZD1222 and approximately 25 received two doses of the MenACWY control vaccine. Trial participants were enrolled by age into subgroups of 18-55, 56-69 and 70-plus years, and roughly 160, 29 and 62 TCR-sequenced participants, respectively, were included in these subgroups.

What the research found in general, with its limitations: Participants were mostly white British, with more females than males. The authors suggested clonal diversity may have been underestimated. CD4 TCRs associated with the vaccine covered the entire spike protein, and the dominant responses were in regions 160-218 and 743-854. Nearly half of unique spike-specific TCRs reportedly recognized epitopes outside regions mutated in the B.1.351 and B.1.1.7 variants. Only 5 to 7 AZD1222 recipients were SARS-CoV-2 seropositive at baseline, limiting conclusions about previously exposed vaccinees. Spike-specific TCR breadth and depth rose significantly after two AZD1222 doses compared with day 0 and with MenACWY recipients. In the small 56-69-year group, the increase in depth fell short of significance, most likely because of low power. No day 14 peak-response samples were available, so repertoires were characterized only after the peak T cell response.

The CDR3 regions of human TCRbeta chains were analyzed by immunosequencing. Concerning the study's data processing: Repertoire TCRs were checked for matches against a reference library of SARS-CoV-2-specific TCRs that had been generated using the MIRA antigen-specificity platform. Breadth was defined as the fraction of unique TCRs that were SARS-CoV-2-associated, and depth was defined as the fraction of total T cells that were SARS-CoV-2-associated. Using the MIRA data, each spike-specific TCR was assigned both to the spike region to which the TCR was reactive and to a CD4 or CD8 class. Log10-transformed breadth and depth values were compared by one-way ANOVA with Sidak's multiple comparisons tests. The immuneACCESS repertoire file appears here via TCRdb, limited to in-frame rearrangements. These files lack a portion of the clones; in checked studies, under half of the deficit traces to unresolved V genes, and the cause of the others is not known. That table supplies the V and J calls and clone size; D and trimming were determined from the DNA. The sample yields about 170,000 clones; 85% to 90% were counted once. The ten largest clones represent 6.5% to 7% of the sample.

The TCR was taken from an adult in good health. The sequenced sample was peripheral blood, obtained on day 0 of AZD1222 vaccination. This chain joins TRBV9 to TRBJ1-5; the D segment cannot be called with confidence. The DNA reads TGTGCCAGCAGCGTAGGACCGGACGGCCAGCCCCAGCATTTT. Translated, this gives CASSVGPDGQPQHF.